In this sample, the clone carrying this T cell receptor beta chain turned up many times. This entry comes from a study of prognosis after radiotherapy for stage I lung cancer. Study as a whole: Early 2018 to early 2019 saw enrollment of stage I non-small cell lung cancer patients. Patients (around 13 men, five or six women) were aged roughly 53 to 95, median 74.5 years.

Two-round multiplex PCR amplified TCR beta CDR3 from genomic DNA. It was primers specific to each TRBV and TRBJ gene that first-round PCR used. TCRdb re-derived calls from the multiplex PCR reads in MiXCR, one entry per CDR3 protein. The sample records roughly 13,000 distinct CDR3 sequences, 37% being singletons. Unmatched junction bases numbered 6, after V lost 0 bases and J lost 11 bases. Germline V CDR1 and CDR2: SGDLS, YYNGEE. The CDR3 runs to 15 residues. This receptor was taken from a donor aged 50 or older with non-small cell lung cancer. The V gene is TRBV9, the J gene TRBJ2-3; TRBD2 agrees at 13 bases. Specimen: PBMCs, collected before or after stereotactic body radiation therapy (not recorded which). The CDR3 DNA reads TGTGCCAGCAGCGTAGGAGGACTAGCGGGGGAAATGCAGTATTTT. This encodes CASSVGGLAGEMQYF.